This paragraph covers one T cell receptor (beta chain) sequence. These data come from a study of shared clonotypes between healthy human individuals. V dropped 2 bases and J dropped 2 bases, with 10 bases sitting between them. CDR1 and CDR2 from the germline V gene are MDHEN and SYDVKM. The CDR3 has 15 residues. TCRdb's table, derived via immunoSEQ multiplex PCR, lists solely in-frame clones and lacks some. In the table there are 550,000 to 700,000 clones, less than 80% of which are singletons. The sequencing input was memory CD4+ T cells sorted from blood. Subset noted: CD45RA-negative fraction. This chain connects TRBV28 to TRBJ2-1; the D gene is possibly TRBD2 (6 bases). The receptor's source is a woman aged 25 to 45 in good health. The chain's CDR3 is CASSLTGEPYNEQFF. The DNA for the CDR3 is TGTGCCAGCAGTTTAACGGGGGAGCCCTACAATGAGCAGTTCTTC.